The 11 T cell receptor beta chains below all came from one sample that was sequenced in a study of blood T cell repertoires in COVID-19. Repertoires were generated with immunoSEQ multiplex PCR, while TCRdb's copy carries only in-frame clones and drops some. The sample holds about 230,000 clones, 88% seen once. Material for sequencing was peripheral blood. All receptors come from a woman aged 60-75 years with acute or convalescent COVID-19.

V gene TRBV6-4 combines with J gene TRBJ1-2, with TRBD1 matching 7 bases. The CDR3 is 13 residues long. Germline V gene lookup returns CDR1 MRHNA and CDR2 SNTAGT. The junction had 4 bases not matched to a gene; V was cut back by 6 bases and J by 3 bases. The CDR3 protein is CASRPGQDYGYTF. CDR3 bases: TGTGCCAGCAGACCAGGACAGGACTATGGCTACACCTTC.

The sample holds one count of this clone. The CDR3 sequence: CASSLGQGSLTYGYTF. CDR3 nucleotide sequence: TGCGCCAGCAGCTTAGGACAGGGATCCTTAACCTATGGCTACACCTTC. V and J are TRBV5-1 and TRBJ1-2; 8 positions match TRBD1. Trimming removed 2 bases from V and 4 bases from J; junction bases left unmatched: 10. Germline V gives CDR1 SGHRS, CDR2 YFSETQ. The CDR3 is made up of 16 amino acids.

The rearrangement uses TRBV29-1 and TRBJ2-7; D ambiguous. V was shortened by 3 bases and J by 4 bases, with 4 bases between the two germline ends. Per the germline V gene, CDR1 is SQVTM and CDR2 is ANQGSEA. This CDR3 is 10 amino acids long. CDR3 in DNA: TGCAGCGTTGATGTATACGAGCAGTACTTC. It specifies CSVDVYEQYF.

The chain recombines TRBV29-1 with TRBJ1-2, with TRBD1 matching over 10 bases. Germline CDR1 and CDR2: SQVTM and ANQGSEA. This CDR3 spans 17 amino acids. V shed 7 bases and J 6 bases; nucleotides not matched to a gene: 20. In DNA form, the CDR3 reads TGCAGCGCCACAACCGGGACAGGGGTAAAGGTACTCCATGGCTACACCTTC. The encoded protein is CSATTGTGVKVLHGYTF. Full variable domain (missing parts from reference TRBV29-1 and TRBJ1-2): SAVISQKPSRDICQRGTSLTIQCQVDSQVTMMFWYRQQPGQSLTLIATANQGSEATYESGFVIDKFPISRPNLTFSTLTVSNMSPEDSSIYLCSATTGTGVKVLHGYTFGSGTRLTVV.

V usage is TRBV7-9 and J usage is TRBJ1-3; TRBD1 is a possible D gene (6 bases). Germline loops: CDR1 SEHNR, CDR2 FQNEAQ (reference sequence). CDR3 length: 15 residues. V lost 4 bases, J lost 4 bases, and 14 bases lay in between. CDR3 coding DNA: TGTGCCAGCAGCTCCTATACAGGGCCCGGAAACACCATATATTTT. The encoded protein is CASSSYTGPGNTIYF.

V and J are TRBV2 and TRBJ2-1, with TRBD2 identical over 7 bases. The germline CDR1 and CDR2 sequences are SNHLY and FYNNEI. The CDR3 totals 15 residues. After removal of 6 bases from V and 8 bases from J, the junction contained 13 bases not matched to a gene. CDR3 region: CASSPPGGGRDEQFF. CDR3 nucleotide sequence: TGTGCCAGCAGCCCACCGGGGGGTGGGCGGGATGAGCAGTTCTTC. The full variable domain, its missing parts supplied by reference TRBV2 and TRBJ2-1, is EPEVTQTPSHQVTQMGQEVILRCVPISNHLYFYWYRQILGQKVEFLVSFYNNEISEKSEIFDDQFSVERPDGSNFTLKIRSTKLEDSAMYFCASSPPGGGRDEQFFGPGTRLTVL.

V usage is TRBV5-6 and J usage is TRBJ2-7; TRBD1 is a possible D gene (6 bases). V lost 5 bases and J 2 bases, leaving 14 bases between the germline ends. The V gene's germline CDR1 is SGHDT and CDR2 YYEEEE. The CDR3 loop spans 14 amino acids. CDR3 bases: TGTGCCAGCAGTCCCGACAGGCCCCCCTACGAGCAGTACTTC. This gives the protein CASSPDRPPYEQYF.

The V gene is TRBV2, the J gene TRBJ1-1; 7 bases align to TRBD1. The V gene's germline CDR1 is SNHLY and CDR2 FYNNEI. V dropped 6 bases and J dropped 1; count of bases not matched to a gene: 5. The CDR3 runs to 14 residues. CDR3 bases: TGTGCCAGCAGGGCAGGGGGAACGAACACTGAAGCTTTCTTT. This sequence encodes CASRAGGTNTEAFF.

The chain is built from TRBV30 and TRBJ2-5; TRBD2 matches at 12 bases. V gave up 3 bases and J gave up 6 bases; unmatched junction bases: 5. The CDR3 is made up of 14 amino acids. Germline loops: CDR1 GTSNPN, CDR2 SVGIG (reference sequence). The CDR3 here is CAWRASGRGQTQYF. As DNA, the CDR3 is TGTGCCTGGAGGGCTAGCGGGAGGGGACAGACCCAGTACTTC. Together with reference TRBV30 and TRBJ2-5, the CDR3 gives the full variable domain: SQTIHQWPATLVQPVGSPLSLECTVEGTSNPNLYWYRQAAGRGLQLLFYSVGIGQISSEVPQNLSASRPQDRQFILSSKKLLLSDSGFYLCAWRASGRGQTQYFGPGTRLLVL.

A note on this clone: Other DNA sequences in this specimen translate into the identical CDR3. The chain joins TRBV11-3 to TRBJ2-5; 11 nucleotides line up with TRBD2. The J segment lost 1 base and the V segment lost 6 bases, leaving 4 bases of the junction unmatched. Looked up from germline, CDR1 is SGHNT and CDR2 is YENEEA. CDR3 length equals 15 residues. The CDR3 spells CASSLGLAGQETQYF. Written as DNA, the CDR3 is TGTGCCAGCAGTCTAGGACTAGCGGGCCAAGAGACCCAGTACTTC.

The chain has TRBV28 and TRBJ2-7, with 9 bases matching TRBD1. Germline V CDR1 and CDR2: MDHEN, SYDVKM. V lost 6 bases, J lost 3 bases, and 18 bases stayed unmatched. The CDR3 consists of 18 residues. CDR3 in amino acids: CASSRYTGTGRSGYEQYF. DNA for the CDR3: TGTGCCAGCAGCCGCTATACCGGGACAGGGAGGAGCGGCTACGAGCAGTACTTC.